These T cell receptor beta chains were read from a single sample in a study of blood T cell repertoires in COVID-19. Profiled with immunoSEQ multiplex PCR; TCRdb holds only in-frame clones, not every one. The repertoire includes about 310,000 clones, about nine tenths of them detected once, and 1% sits in the top ten. The sample taken for sequencing was peripheral blood. These receptors all come from a man over 45 with active or convalescent COVID-19. The CDR3 runs from the conserved cysteine through the conserved F or W.

v_call cdr3_aa
TRBV28 CASSQTGAEANTGELFF
TRBV29-1 CSAVTFNYGYTF
TRBV7-6 CASSLAYRLPGANVLTF
TRBV4-3 CASSQVPGRRNEQFF
TRBV11-2 CASSLDRGAHNEQFF
TRBV2 CASSDLTTNEKLFF
TRBV5-6 CASSPHRDQPQHF
TRBV2 CASSRTGGTYEQYF
TRBV7-2 CASRGTGLYEQYF
TRBV28 CASSSQQGNEKLFF
TRBV6-2/TRBV6-3 CASSYWTTSTDTQYF
TRBV19 CASHTWSFGYTF
TRBV4-1 CASSQDSSGSSYEQYF
TRBV20-1 CSAARNEQFF
TRBV10-2 CASRRGGSTDEQYF
TRBV5-1 CASSMGQGLPHEQYF
TRBV6-5 CASSYMGGRETQYF
TRBV5-1 CASSLGQIQETQYF
TRBV7-8 CASSLRDSYNSPLHF
TRBV10-3 CAISDRTGDYGYTF
TRBV27 CASSLTGTDPYEQYF
TRBV28 CASSPAQDTYEQYF
TRBV19 CASRVRQKSNTEAFF
TRBV9 CASSTGGSYNEQFF
TRBV6-5 CASQTGPVEGYTF
TRBV5-1 CASSLVLGGVREKLFF
TRBV7-2 CASSSLGTGGDEQYF
TRBV6-6 CASSYRGLPTGELFF
TRBV7-9 CASSLQRRYNEQFF
TRBV5-5 CASSLGRGNQPQHF
TRBV27 CASSPTTSGSYNEQFF
TRBV19 CASKNLENQPQHF
TRBV3-1/TRBV3-2 CASSRHGQGNNEQFF
TRBV5-1 CASSLAFPGELFF
TRBV7-9 CASSFHQGNKGYTF
TRBV7-3 CASSLQGSTDTQYF
TRBV9 CASSAPTGPGELFF
TRBV19 CASSTGTGDLPQHF
TRBV10-3 CAISQPVGGYGYGYTF